The following is a T cell receptor beta chain sequence with its context. This clone has a handful of counts. No cognate antigen has been identified for it. Base qualities are missing; no much larger clone stands one base away. The sample originates from a study of control samples from healthy donors and cancer patients (TCRdb year 2020). The library was generated by the immunoSEQ multiplex PCR assay. TCRdb's version of the immuneACCESS table is confined to in-frame rearrangements and falls short of the full clone set. An unresolved V gene accounts for under half of the shortfall where checked; the remainder is of unknown origin. This sample gives roughly 76,000 clones in total; around 95% of them show up just once. The leading ten clones occupy roughly 6.1% of the sample. Deletion took 5 bases off V and 10 bases off J, with a span of 6 bases between the germline ends. Looking up the germline V gene yields CDR1 SNHLY and CDR2 FYNNEI. The CDR3 sequence holds 11 residues, the cysteine and phenylalanine included. The read is trimmed to its CDR3 DNA, 33 bases read in frame from base 1.

Specimen: blood. This chain is built from TRBV2 and TRBJ1-6, with the D gene call left open. The receptor's source is a woman between 40 and 50 years old in good health. The DNA reads TGTGCCAGCAGTTACATCTCACCCCTCCACTTT. It translates as CASSYISPLHF.